This TCR beta chain came from a study of cytomegalovirus exposure and HLA in healthy donors. V shed 3 bases and J 5 bases; nucleotides not matched to a gene: 11. Germline-derived CDR1 and CDR2 are SGHTS and YDEGEE. This CDR3 region has 16 residues. The PCR ran on 60 Vbeta and 13 Jbeta primers. Produced via immunoSEQ multiplex PCR; TCRdb's table is partial and in-frame only. The table includes 52,000 or so clones, around three quarters detected once. The chain carries TRBV5-8 and TRBJ1-1; 9 nucleotides align to TRBD1. The sample was PBMCs. The source is a female donor in good health and CMV-seronegative. CDR3 bases: TGTGCCAGCAGCTCAAAGGGACAGGGTAGAGGAACTGAAGCTTTCTTT. It translates to CASSSKGQGRGTEAFF.